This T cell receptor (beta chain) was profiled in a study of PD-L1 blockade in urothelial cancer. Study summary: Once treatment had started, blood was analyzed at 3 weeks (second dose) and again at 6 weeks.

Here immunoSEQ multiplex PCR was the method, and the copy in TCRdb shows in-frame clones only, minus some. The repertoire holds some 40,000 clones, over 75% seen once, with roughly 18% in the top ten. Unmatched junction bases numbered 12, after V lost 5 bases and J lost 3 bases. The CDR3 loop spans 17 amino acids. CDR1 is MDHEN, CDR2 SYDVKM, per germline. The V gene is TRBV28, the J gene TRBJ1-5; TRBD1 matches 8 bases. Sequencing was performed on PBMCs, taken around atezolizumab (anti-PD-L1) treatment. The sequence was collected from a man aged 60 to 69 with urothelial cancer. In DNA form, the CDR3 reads TGTGCCAGCAGTCCTCCGGGCGGGACAGGAGACAATCAGCCCCAGCATTTT. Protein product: CASSPPGGTGDNQPQHF. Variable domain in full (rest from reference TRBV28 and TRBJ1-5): DVKVTQSSRYLVKRTGEKVFLECVQDMDHENMFWYRQDPGLGLRLIYFSYDVKMKEKGDIPEGYSVSREKKERFSLILESASTNQTSMYLCASSPPGGTGDNQPQHFGDGTRLSIL.